This entry lists 5 T cell receptor beta chains sequenced from one sample in a study of vaccination effects on CD4 cells after COVID-19. Under the ViraFEST assay, PBMC were stimulated with viral peptide pools so that antigen-specific CD4+ T cells expanded. Sequencing was performed afterwards. Cultured cells yielded isolated CD4+ T cells after around 10 days. From March to December 2020, the person had a SARS-CoV-2 infection that was confirmed by PCR. These receptors are not linked to any known antigen. The data were produced by immunoSEQ multiplex PCR, yet TCRdb's version contains in-frame clones alone and is incomplete. The data contain about 45,000 clones, roughly four fifths of them singletons. This material consisted of CD4+ T cells from PBMCs cultured with a peptide pool, taken before COVID-19 vaccination. The source is a human donor who had a prior SARS-CoV-2 infection.

This chain connects TRBV6-2 or TRBV6-3 to TRBJ2-1; 7 nucleotides match TRBD2. V gave up 2 bases and J gave up 8 bases; unmatched junction bases: 12. The CDR3 is 16 residues long. Germline-derived CDR1 and CDR2 are MNHEY and SVGEGT. CDR3 nucleotides: TGTGCCAGCAGTTACAGGGTCTCAGGACTAGTCTATGAGCAGTTCTTC. It is translated as CASSYRVSGLVYEQFF.

The CDR3 region is CASSLGSSGYQETQYF. DNA of the CDR3: TGCGCCAGCAGCTTGGGATCTAGCGGGTACCAAGAGACCCAGTACTTC. The chain is built from TRBV5-1 and TRBJ2-5; 8 bases line up with TRBD2. Trimming at V came to 0 bases and at J to 0 bases, leaving 4 bases not matched to a gene. This CDR3 region has 16 residues. CDR1 is SGHRS, CDR2 YFSETQ, per germline.

The CDR3 protein is CASSLSGPNTGELFF. The CDR3 nucleotides read TGTGCCAGCAGCTTATCCGGTCCGAACACCGGGGAGCTGTTTTTT. The rearrangement uses TRBV7-3 and TRBJ2-2; no clear D. The CDR3 totals 15 residues. Trimming took 2 bases from V and 0 from J, leaving 7 bases between them. Germline loops: CDR1 SGHTA, CDR2 FQGTGA.

V gene TRBV25-1 combines with J gene TRBJ2-7; D is possibly TRBD1 (6 bases). Trimming cost V 4 bases and J 5 bases, with 12 bases left between them. The CDR3 is made up of 13 amino acids. Germline assignment: CDR1 MGHDK and CDR2 SYGVNS. For the CDR3, the DNA is TGTGCCAGCAGTGTACAGGGTATGGACGAGCAGTACTTC. The encoded protein is CASSVQGMDEQYF.

The genes are TRBV3-1 (or the pseudogene TRBV3-2) and TRBJ1-4, with D perhaps matching TRBD1 (5 bases). The CDR3 runs 14 residues. Trimming stripped 4 bases from V and 10 bases from J, with 16 bases between. CDR1 and CDR2 from the germline V gene are LGHDT and YNNKEL (reference sequence). The CDR3 reads CASSRRGTFGKLFF. In DNA, the CDR3 is TGTGCCAGCAGCCGAAGGGGTACTTTTGGAAAACTGTTTTTT.